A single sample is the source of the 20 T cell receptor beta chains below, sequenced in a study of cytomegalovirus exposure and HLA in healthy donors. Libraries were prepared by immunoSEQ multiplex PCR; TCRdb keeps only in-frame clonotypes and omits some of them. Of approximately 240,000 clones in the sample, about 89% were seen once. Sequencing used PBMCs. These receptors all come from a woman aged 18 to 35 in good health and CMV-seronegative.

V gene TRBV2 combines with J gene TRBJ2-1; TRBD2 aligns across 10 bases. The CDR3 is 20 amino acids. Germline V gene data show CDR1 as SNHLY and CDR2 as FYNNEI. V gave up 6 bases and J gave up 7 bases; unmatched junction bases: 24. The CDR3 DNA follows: TGTGCCAGCAGAGGAAGACTTGGATTGGCTAGCGGGAGTAGATTGAATGAGCAGTTCTTC. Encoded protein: CASRGRLGLASGSRLNEQFF.

Here the CDR3 DNA reads TGTGCCAGCAGTGATGATTTTTCAGGCTACGAGCAGTACTTC. This encodes CASSDDFSGYEQYF. The rearrangement links TRBV25-1 to TRBJ2-7; D is unclear. Germline assignment: CDR1 MGHDK and CDR2 SYGVNS. V gave up 3 bases and J gave up 3 bases, with 12 bases separating them. There are 14 residues in the CDR3.

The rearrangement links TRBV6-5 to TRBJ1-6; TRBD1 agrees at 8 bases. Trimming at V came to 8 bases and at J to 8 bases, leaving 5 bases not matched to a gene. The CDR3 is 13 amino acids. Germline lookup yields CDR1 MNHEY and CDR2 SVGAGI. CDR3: CASGRGRDSPLHF. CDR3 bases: TGTGCCAGCGGCAGGGGGCGGGATTCACCCCTCCACTTT.

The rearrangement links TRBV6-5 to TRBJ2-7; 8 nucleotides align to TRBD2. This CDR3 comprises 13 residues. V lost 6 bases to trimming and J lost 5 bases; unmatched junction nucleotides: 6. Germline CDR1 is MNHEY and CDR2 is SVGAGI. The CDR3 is CASRYSGDHEQYF. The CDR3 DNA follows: TGTGCCAGCAGGTATAGCGGGGACCACGAGCAGTACTTC.

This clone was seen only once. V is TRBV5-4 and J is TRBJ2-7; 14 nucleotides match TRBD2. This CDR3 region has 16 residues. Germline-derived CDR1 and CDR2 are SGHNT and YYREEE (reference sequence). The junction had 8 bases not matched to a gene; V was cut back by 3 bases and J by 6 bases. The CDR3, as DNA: TGTGCCAGCAGCTCGGGACTAGCGGGAGATAGATCCGAGCAGTACTTC. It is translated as CASSSGLAGDRSEQYF.

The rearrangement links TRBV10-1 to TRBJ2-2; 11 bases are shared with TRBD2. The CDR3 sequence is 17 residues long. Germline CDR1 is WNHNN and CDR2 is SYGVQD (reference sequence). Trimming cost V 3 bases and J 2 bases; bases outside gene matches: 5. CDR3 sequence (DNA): TGCGCCAGCAGTGACACGGGACTAGCGGCAAACACCGGGGAGCTGTTTTTT. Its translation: CASSDTGLAANTGELFF.

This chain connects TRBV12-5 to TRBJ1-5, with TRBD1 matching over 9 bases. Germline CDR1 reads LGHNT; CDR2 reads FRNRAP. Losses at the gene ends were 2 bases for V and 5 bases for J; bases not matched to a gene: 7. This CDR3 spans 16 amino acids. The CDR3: CASGLSAGTGHQPQHF. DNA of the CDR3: TGTGCTAGTGGTTTGTCAGCCGGGACAGGGCATCAGCCCCAGCATTTT.

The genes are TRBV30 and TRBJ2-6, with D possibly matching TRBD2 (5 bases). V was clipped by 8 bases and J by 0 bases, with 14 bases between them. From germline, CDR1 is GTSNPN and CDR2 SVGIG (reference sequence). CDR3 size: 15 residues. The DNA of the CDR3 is TGTGCCGTAGGAGGAGACCTCTCTGGGGCCAACGTCCTGACTTTC. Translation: CAVGGDLSGANVLTF.

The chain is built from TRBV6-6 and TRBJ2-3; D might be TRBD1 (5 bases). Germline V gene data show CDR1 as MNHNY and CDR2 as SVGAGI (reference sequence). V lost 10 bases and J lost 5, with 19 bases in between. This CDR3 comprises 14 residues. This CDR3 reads CATRIEGAVDTQYF. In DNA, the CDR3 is TGTGCCACACGGATTGAAGGGGCGGTAGATACGCAGTATTTT.

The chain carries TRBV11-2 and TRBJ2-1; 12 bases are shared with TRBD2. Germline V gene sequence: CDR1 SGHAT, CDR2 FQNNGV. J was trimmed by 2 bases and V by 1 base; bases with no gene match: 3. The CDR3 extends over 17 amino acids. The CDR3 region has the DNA TGTGCCAGCAGCTTAGGGACTAGCGGGGCGGCCTACAATGAGCAGTTCTTC. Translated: CASSLGTSGAAYNEQFF. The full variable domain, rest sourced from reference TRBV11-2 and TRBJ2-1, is EAGVAQSPRYKIIEKRQSVAFWCNPISGHATLYWYQQILGQGPKLLIQFQNNGVVDDSQLPKDRFSAERLKGVDSTLKIQPAKLEDSAVYLCASSLGTSGAAYNEQFFGPGTRLTVL.

The CDR3 sequence: CASSLAQGMTYNEQFF. The DNA of the CDR3 is TGCGCCAGCAGCTTGGCACAGGGGATGACCTACAATGAGCAGTTCTTC. The chain recombines TRBV5-1 with TRBJ2-1; 7 bases agree with TRBD1. This CDR3 is 16 amino acids long. Germline trimming cut 0 bases from V and 2 bases from J; bases unmatched to any gene: 5. From germline, CDR1 is SGHRS and CDR2 YFSETQ.

CDR3 sequence reads: CASSFGRGDTEAFF. CDR3 in DNA: TGTGCCAGCAGCTTTGGTCGGGGGGACACTGAAGCTTTCTTT. The chain links TRBV7-6 to TRBJ1-1; TRBD1 is a possible D gene (5 bases). CDR3 length: 14 amino acids. Germline lookup yields CDR1 SGHVS and CDR2 FNYEAQ. V gave up 3 bases and J gave up 3 bases, with 11 bases separating them.

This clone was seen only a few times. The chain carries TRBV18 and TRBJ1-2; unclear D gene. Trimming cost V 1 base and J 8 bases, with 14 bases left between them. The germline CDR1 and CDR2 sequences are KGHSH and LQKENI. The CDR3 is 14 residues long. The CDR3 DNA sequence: TGTGCCAGCTCACCACGATCTGTAGAGTTAGGCTACACCTTC. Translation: CASSPRSVELGYTF.

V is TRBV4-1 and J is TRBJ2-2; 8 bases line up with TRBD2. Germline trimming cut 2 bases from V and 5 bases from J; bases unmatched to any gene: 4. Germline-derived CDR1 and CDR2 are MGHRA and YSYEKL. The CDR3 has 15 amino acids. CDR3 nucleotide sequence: TGCGCCAGCAGCCAACCACTAGCGGTTACCGGGGAGCTGTTTTTT. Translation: CASSQPLAVTGELFF.

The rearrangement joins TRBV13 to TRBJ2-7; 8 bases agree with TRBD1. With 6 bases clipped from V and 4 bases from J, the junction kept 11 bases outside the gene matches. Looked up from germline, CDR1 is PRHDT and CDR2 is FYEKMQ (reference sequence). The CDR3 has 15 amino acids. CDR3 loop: CASRTPGTGPYEQYF. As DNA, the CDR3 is TGTGCCAGCAGGACCCCCGGGACAGGCCCTTACGAGCAGTACTTC. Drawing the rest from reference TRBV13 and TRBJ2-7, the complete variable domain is AAGVIQSPRHLIKEKRETATLKCYPIPRHDTVYWYQQGPGQDPQFLISFYEKMQSDKGSIPDRFSAQQFSDYHSELNMSSLELGDSALYFCASRTPGTGPYEQYFGPGTRLTVT.

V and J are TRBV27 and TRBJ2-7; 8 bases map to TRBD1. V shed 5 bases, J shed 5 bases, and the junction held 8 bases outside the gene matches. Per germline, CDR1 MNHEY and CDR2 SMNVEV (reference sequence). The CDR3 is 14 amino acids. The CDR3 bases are TGTGCCAGCAGTCCCAGACAGGGGCGGAACGAGCAGTACTTC. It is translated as CASSPRQGRNEQYF.

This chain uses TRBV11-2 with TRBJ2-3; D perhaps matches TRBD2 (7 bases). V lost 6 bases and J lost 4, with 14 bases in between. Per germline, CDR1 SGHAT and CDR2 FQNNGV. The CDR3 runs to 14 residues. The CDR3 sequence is CASSYQGRADTQYF. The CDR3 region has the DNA TGTGCCAGCAGTTATCAGGGGAGGGCAGATACGCAGTATTTT.

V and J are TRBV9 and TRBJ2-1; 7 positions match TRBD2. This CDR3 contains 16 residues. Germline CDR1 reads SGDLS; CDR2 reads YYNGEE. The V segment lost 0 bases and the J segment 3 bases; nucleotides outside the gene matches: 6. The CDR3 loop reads CASSVVSRGYYNEQFF. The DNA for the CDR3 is TGTGCCAGCAGCGTAGTATCGCGGGGGTACTACAATGAGCAGTTCTTC. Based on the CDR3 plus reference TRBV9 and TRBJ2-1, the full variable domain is DSGVTQTPKHLITATGQRVTLRCSPRSGDLSVYWYQQSLDQGLQFLIQYYNGEERAKGNILERFSAQQFPDLHSELNLSSLELGDSALYFCASSVVSRGYYNEQFFGPGTRLTVL.

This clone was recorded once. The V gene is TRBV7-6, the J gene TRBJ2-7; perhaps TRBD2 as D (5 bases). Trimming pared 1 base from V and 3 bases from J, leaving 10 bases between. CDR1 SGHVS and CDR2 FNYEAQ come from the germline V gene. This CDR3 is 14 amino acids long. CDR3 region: CASSLECEGYEQYF. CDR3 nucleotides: TGTGCCAGCAGCTTAGAATGTGAGGGCTACGAGCAGTACTTC.

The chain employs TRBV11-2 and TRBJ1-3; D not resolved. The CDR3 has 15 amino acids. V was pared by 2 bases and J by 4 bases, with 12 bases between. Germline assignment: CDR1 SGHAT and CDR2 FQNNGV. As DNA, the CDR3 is TGTGCCAGCAGCTTAAAGTCCGGAGTAGGAAACACCATATATTTT. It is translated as CASSLKSGVGNTIYF. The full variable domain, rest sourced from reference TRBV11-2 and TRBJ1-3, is EAGVAQSPRYKIIEKRQSVAFWCNPISGHATLYWYQQILGQGPKLLIQFQNNGVVDDSQLPKDRFSAERLKGVDSTLKIQPAKLEDSAVYLCASSLKSGVGNTIYFGEGSWLTVV.